The 25 T cell receptor beta chains reported below all come from one sample, sequenced in a study of Ad26.COV2.S vaccination and SARS-CoV-2 variants. Treatment reported: some 20 received Ad26.COV2.S at low or high dose, single or two shots; about five received placebo; per-sample allocation not given. Samples analyzed were those drawn on day 63 after the first vaccine or placebo injection. Data came from immunoSEQ multiplex PCR; TCRdb stores just in-frame clones and leaves some out. Here the sample spans about 350,000 clones, more than 75% being singletons. Sequenced material: peripheral blood, taken in a trial of Ad26.COV2.S vaccine versus placebo. These receptor sequences come from a person between 18 and 60 years old who received the Ad26.COV2.S COVID-19 vaccine or a placebo.

J is TRBJ1-2 and V is TRBV5-1; D may be TRBD1 (6 bases). The CDR3 is 14 residues long. V gave up 1 base and J gave up 3 bases, with 10 bases separating them. Germline V gene sequence: CDR1 SGHRS, CDR2 YFSETQ. CDR3 in DNA: TGCGCCAGCAGCTTGAAAGGGGGGGACTATGGCTACACCTTC. Translated, it gives CASSLKGGDYGYTF.

The rearrangement uses TRBV6-5 and TRBJ2-7, with 12 bases matching TRBD1. V gave up 0 bases and J gave up 9 bases; unmatched junction bases: 6. Germline CDR1 is MNHEY and CDR2 is SVGAGI. The CDR3 length is 15 residues. DNA for the CDR3: TGTGCCAGCAGTTACTCCGGGACAGGGGGCGCTTCGCAGTACTTC. This codes for CASSYSGTGGASQYF.

The chain has TRBV6-6 and TRBJ2-3; the D gene is possibly TRBD2 (5 bases). V was trimmed by 0 bases and J by 4 bases, leaving 14 bases between them. The germline V gene encodes CDR1 MNHNY and CDR2 SVGAGI (reference sequence). CDR3 length: 16 residues. CDR3 in amino acids: CASSYSFGDSADTQYF. The CDR3 DNA follows: TGTGCCAGCAGTTACTCGTTTGGGGATAGCGCAGATACGCAGTATTTT.

The chain has TRBV30 and TRBJ1-2; TRBD1 might be the D (5 bases). Germline loops: CDR1 GTSNPN, CDR2 SVGIG (reference sequence). The CDR3 extends over 15 amino acids. Deletions cut 0 bases from V and 7 bases from J, with 18 bases between. CDR3 coding DNA: TGTGCCTGGAGTGTACCAGGTTTGGCAGGGCTTGGCTACACCTTC. Protein product: CAWSVPGLAGLGYTF.

The rearrangement uses TRBV20-1 and TRBJ2-5; D gene unclear. This CDR3 region has 13 residues. Germline-derived CDR1 and CDR2 are DFQATT and SNEGSKA (reference sequence). The V gene lost 3 bases and the J gene lost 4 bases, with 12 bases spanning the gap. This chain's CDR3 is CSASLGRLETQYF. The CDR3 DNA sequence: TGCAGTGCTAGTTTAGGACGTCTAGAGACCCAGTACTTC.

The rearrangement links TRBV30 to TRBJ2-2; unclear D gene. Germline V lookup: CDR1 GTSNPN, CDR2 SVGIG (reference sequence). V was pared by 3 bases and J by 1 base, with 9 bases between. CDR3 length: 14 amino acids. CDR3 protein: CAWRAAQNTGELFF. The CDR3 region has the DNA TGTGCCTGGAGGGCGGCACAGAACACCGGGGAGCTGTTTTTT. Full variable domain (outside the CDR3, taken from reference TRBV30 and TRBJ2-2): SQTIHQWPATLVQPVGSPLSLECTVEGTSNPNLYWYRQAAGRGLQLLFYSVGIGQISSEVPQNLSASRPQDRQFILSSKKLLLSDSGFYLCAWRAAQNTGELFFGEGSRLTVL.

The chain carries TRBV7-9 and TRBJ1-4; 7 bases align to TRBD1. The trim removed 10 bases at V and 6 bases at J, leaving 11 bases unmatched. The CDR3 is 14 residues long. Germline V gene lookup returns CDR1 SEHNR and CDR2 FQNEAQ (reference sequence). The CDR3 protein is CAISGRQGHEKLFF. CDR3 nucleotides: TGTGCCATCTCAGGGCGACAGGGCCATGAAAAACTGTTTTTT. The whole variable domain, filled in from reference TRBV7-9 and TRBJ1-4, reads DTGVSQNPRHKITKRGQNVTFRCDPISEHNRLYWYRQTLGQGPEFLTYFQNEAQLEKSRLLSDRFSAERPKGSFSTLEIQRTEQGDSAMYLCAISGRQGHEKLFFGSGTQLSVL.

The chain combines TRBV28 with TRBJ2-3, with D unclear. Trimming pared 5 bases from V and 3 bases from J, leaving 6 bases between. This CDR3 is 12 amino acids long. The V gene's germline CDR1 is MDHEN and CDR2 SYDVKM. DNA of the CDR3: TGTGCCAGCAGTAATTATACAGATACGCAGTATTTT. Encoded protein: CASSNYTDTQYF.

V usage is TRBV27 and J usage is TRBJ2-3, with 7 positions matching TRBD1. Germline-derived CDR1 and CDR2 are MNHEY and SMNVEV (reference sequence). V gave up 4 bases and J gave up 10 bases; unmatched junction bases: 11. The CDR3 spans 14 residues. CDR3 region: CASSSDGTVGAQYF. In DNA, the CDR3 is TGTGCCAGCAGTTCCGATGGGACAGTCGGTGCGCAGTATTTT.

This clone was seen just once. The DNA of the CDR3 is TGTGCCAGCAGCTTAGAGCAGCGGGACCGAGCTTACGAGCAGTACTTC. This sequence encodes CASSLEQRDRAYEQYF. V usage is TRBV11-3 and J usage is TRBJ2-7; 7 bases align to TRBD2. Unmatched junction bases numbered 9, after V lost 0 bases and J lost 4 bases. There are 16 residues in the CDR3. CDR1 SGHNT and CDR2 YENEEA come from the germline V gene.

This clone has more than one count but fewer than ten. The V call is TRBV7-2, the J call TRBJ1-1; 9 bases align to TRBD1. J was trimmed by 0 bases and V by 6 bases; bases with no gene match: 11. The length of the CDR3 is 17 residues. Per the germline V gene, CDR1 is SGHTA and CDR2 is FQGNSA. The CDR3 sequence is CASRRGTGRRMNTEAFF. The DNA for the CDR3 is TGTGCCAGCAGGCGTGGGACAGGGCGGAGAATGAACACTGAAGCTTTCTTT.

The J gene is TRBJ1-2, the V gene TRBV7-2; 9 nucleotides match TRBD1. CDR3 length: 15 amino acids. CDR1 is SGHTA, CDR2 FQGNSA, per germline. Trimming at V came to 2 bases and at J to 7 bases, leaving 8 bases not matched to a gene. The CDR3 loop reads CASSLPPGQGRGYTF. The CDR3 DNA follows: TGTGCCAGCAGCTTACCTCCGGGACAGGGTCGTGGCTACACCTTC.

The chain employs TRBV18 and TRBJ2-7; no definite D call. This CDR3 has 14 amino acids. The germline gives CDR1 KGHSH, CDR2 LQKENI. The V end lost 4 bases, the J end lost 0 bases, and 10 bases lay between the germline ends. The DNA for the CDR3 is TGTGCCAGCTCACTCCGGACGGTCTCCTACGAGCAGTACTTC. This gives the protein CASSLRTVSYEQYF.

The chain is built from TRBV19 and TRBJ1-2; D is possibly TRBD1 (5 bases). There are 14 residues in the CDR3. CDR1 is LNHDA, CDR2 SQIVND, per germline (reference sequence). V was trimmed by 5 bases and J by 4 bases, leaving 14 bases between them. As DNA, the CDR3 is TGTGCCAGTAGTCCGGCAGGGCTTGCCTATGGCTACACCTTC. Residues: CASSPAGLAYGYTF.

The chain carries TRBV4-3 and TRBJ2-4, with TRBD2 as a possible D gene (6 bases). V lost 2 bases and J lost 4, with 9 bases in between. Germline V gene lookup returns CDR1 LGHNA and CDR2 YSLEER. The CDR3 runs 14 residues. The CDR3, as DNA: TGCGCCAGCAGCCAACGACTAGATAAAAACATTCAGTACTTC. Translating it yields CASSQRLDKNIQYF.

The chain combines TRBV5-4 with TRBJ1-2, with TRBD1 matching over 7 bases. The CDR3 has 17 amino acids. V trimming: 3 bases; J trimming: 0 bases; junction bases outside the gene matches: 11. The germline V gene has CDR1 SGHNT and CDR2 YYREEE (reference sequence). The chain's CDR3 is CASSSRGAEGANYGYTF. The CDR3 coding sequence is TGTGCCAGCAGCTCCAGGGGGGCTGAGGGAGCTAACTATGGCTACACCTTC.

This chain connects TRBV28 to TRBJ1-3, with a possible D match to TRBD1 (5 bases). Germline-derived CDR1 and CDR2 are MDHEN and SYDVKM. The CDR3 is 17 amino acids. Trimming removed 6 bases at V and 2 bases at J, with 20 bases between. The CDR3 nucleotides are TGTGCCAGCAGCTTTATGGGCAGGGCTACGGCTGGAAACACCATATATTTT. As protein: CASSFMGRATAGNTIYF.

This clone was observed once. V and J are TRBV19 and TRBJ1-1; no firm D call. CDR1 LNHDA and CDR2 SQIVND come from the germline V gene (reference sequence). Deletions cut 3 bases from V and 6 bases from J, with 14 bases between. The CDR3 length is 14 residues. For the CDR3, the DNA is TGTGCCAGTAGTATGGACCGGTGGAAACCTGAAGCTTTCTTT. Protein sequence: CASSMDRWKPEAFF.

The V and J genes are TRBV23-1 and TRBJ1-1; D is possibly TRBD1 (6 bases). TRBV23-1 belongs to the ORF category, with a function that is uncertain. V gave up 7 bases and J gave up 1 base, with 10 bases separating them. There are 13 residues in the CDR3. The CDR3 nucleotides read TGCGCCAGCACCCGGACAGAGAACACTGAAGCTTTCTTT. This gives the protein CASTRTENTEAFF.

This chain joins TRBV28 and TRBJ1-2; D is unresolved. The germline CDR1 and CDR2 sequences are MDHEN and SYDVKM. The V and J ends lost 6 bases and 10 bases respectively, with 15 bases between them. The CDR3 has 12 amino acids. The CDR3 sequence: CASRSPLADYTF. CDR3 nucleotide sequence: TGTGCCAGCAGATCTCCCCTTGCTGACTACACCTTC.

The rearrangement uses TRBV25-1 and TRBJ1-2; D gene ambiguous. The V gene lost 8 bases and the J gene lost 10 bases, with 14 bases spanning the gap. This CDR3 is built from 11 residues. CDR1 MGHDK and CDR2 SYGVNS come from the germline V gene. The CDR3 region is CASLEGRVYTF. DNA of the CDR3: TGTGCCAGCCTAGAGGGTCGGGTCTACACCTTC.

The V and J genes are TRBV18 and TRBJ1-5; TRBD1 matches at 9 bases. The germline V gene encodes CDR1 KGHSH and CDR2 LQKENI. This CDR3 is 17 amino acids long. J lost 6 bases, V lost 2 bases, and 11 bases had no gene match. In nucleotides, the CDR3 is TGTGCCAGCTCACCAGCCCGGGTGACAGGGGGAGGTCAGCCCCAGCATTTT. It codes for CASSPARVTGGGQPQHF. Full variable domain (outside the CDR3, taken from reference TRBV18 and TRBJ1-5): NAGVMQNPRHLVRRRGQEARLRCSPMKGHSHVYWYRQLPEEGLKFMVYLQKENIIDESGMPKERFSAEFPKEGPSILRIQQVVRGDSAAYFCASSPARVTGGGQPQHFGDGTRLSIL.

The J gene is TRBJ2-7, the V gene TRBV6-5; TRBD1 agrees at 9 bases. V shed 6 bases, J shed 7 bases, and the junction held 13 bases outside the gene matches. This CDR3 contains 15 residues. Germline V gene lookup returns CDR1 MNHEY and CDR2 SVGAGI. For the CDR3, the DNA is TGTGCCAGCAGGTCCCCAGGGGACAGGGTACGTGAGCAGTACTTC. Its translation: CASRSPGDRVREQYF.

The rearrangement uses TRBV6-6 and TRBJ1-5, with D perhaps matching TRBD1 (5 bases). Germline CDR1 and CDR2: MNHNY and SVGAGI (reference sequence). Trimming took off 10 bases at V and 8 bases at J, with 15 bases between the two ends. This CDR3 is 12 amino acids long. The CDR3 is CATHHGGKPQHF. CDR3 nucleotide sequence: TGTGCCACGCACCACGGGGGAAAGCCCCAGCATTTT.

This clone has only one observation. Additional DNA sequences in this sample encode the identical CDR3. Here the CDR3 reads CASSVARGADTQYF. The CDR3 bases are TGTGCCAGCAGTGTAGCCAGGGGGGCAGATACGCAGTATTTT. The V gene is TRBV2, the J gene TRBJ2-3; the D gene is possibly TRBD1 (7 bases). Germline CDR1 is SNHLY and CDR2 is FYNNEI. Deletions cut 4 bases from V and 4 bases from J, with 12 bases between. This CDR3 spans 14 amino acids. Full variable domain (missing parts from reference TRBV2 and TRBJ2-3): EPEVTQTPSHQVTQMGQEVILRCVPISNHLYFYWYRQILGQKVEFLVSFYNNEISEKSEIFDDQFSVERPDGSNFTLKIRSTKLEDSAMYFCASSVARGADTQYFGPGTRLTVL.